The next 7 T cell receptor beta chains were all read from a single sample in a study of cytomegalovirus exposure and HLA in healthy donors. With 60 Vbeta and 13 Jbeta primers, the PCR was carried out. This table comes from immunoSEQ multiplex PCR, and its TCRdb copy is limited to in-frame clones, with some not included. The data contain approximately 130,000 clones, 65% to 90% of them singletons. The sample comprised PBMCs. The source of these receptors is a young man in good health and CMV-seronegative.

This clone has a handful of counts. This chain joins TRBV2 and TRBJ2-4; TRBD1 is a possible D gene (6 bases). Trimming left V 5 bases short and J 0 bases short, with 14 bases between. Germline lookup yields CDR1 SNHLY and CDR2 FYNNEI. The CDR3 sequence is 16 residues long. CDR3 amino acids: CASSPGIGGAKNIQYF. CDR3 nucleotides: TGTGCCAGCAGTCCAGGTATAGGGGGAGCCAAAAACATTCAGTACTTC. Combining the CDR3 with reference TRBV2 and TRBJ2-4 gives the whole variable domain EPEVTQTPSHQVTQMGQEVILRCVPISNHLYFYWYRQILGQKVEFLVSFYNNEISEKSEIFDDQFSVERPDGSNFTLKIRSTKLEDSAMYFCASSPGIGGAKNIQYFGAGTRLSVL.

The chain links TRBV7-2 to TRBJ2-7; D not resolved. V lost 5 bases and J lost 6, with 5 bases in between. There are 10 residues in the CDR3. The germline V gene encodes CDR1 SGHTA and CDR2 FQGNSA. The chain's CDR3 is CASSNIEQYF. CDR3 nucleotides: TGTGCCAGCAGCAATATCGAGCAGTACTTC. Looking up the rest from reference TRBV7-2 and TRBJ2-7 gives the full variable domain: GAGVSQSPSNKVTEKGKDVELRCDPISGHTALYWYRQSLGQGLEFLIYFQGNSAPDKSGLPSDRFSAERTGGSVSTLTIQRTQQEDSAVYLCASSNIEQYFGPGTRLTVT.

The V gene is TRBV15, the J gene TRBJ1-2; 8 bases fit TRBD1. The trim removed 2 bases at V and 5 bases at J, leaving 19 bases unmatched. CDR3 length: 19 residues. The germline gives CDR1 LNHNV, CDR2 YYDKDF (reference sequence). The DNA for the CDR3 is TGTGCCACCAGCAGACCTGGCCTAAACAGGGGGTTGCTCCGATATGGCTACACCTTC. This gives the protein CATSRPGLNRGLLRYGYTF.

This clone was picked up one time. This rearrangement joins TRBV30 to TRBJ2-7, with D perhaps TRBD1 (6 bases). The germline V gene has CDR1 GTSNPN and CDR2 SVGIG (reference sequence). Trimming removed 4 bases at V and 1 base at J, with 11 bases between. This CDR3 comprises 13 residues. The CDR3: CAWTYRVSYEQYF. In DNA form, the CDR3 reads TGTGCCTGGACATACAGGGTGTCCTACGAGCAGTACTTC.

The chain is built from TRBV5-1 and TRBJ1-1; 12 bases are a match to TRBD1. The trim removed 2 bases at V and 7 bases at J, leaving 6 bases unmatched. The CDR3 has 15 amino acids. Germline CDR1 and CDR2: SGHRS and YFSETQ. The DNA for the CDR3 is TGCGCCAGCAGCTTCGGGACAGGGGGCTTTGTTGAAGCTTTCTTT. As protein: CASSFGTGGFVEAFF.

The chain links TRBV7-9 to TRBJ1-1, with D unclear. CDR1 SEHNR and CDR2 FQNEAQ come from the germline V gene (reference sequence). The CDR3 is made up of 14 amino acids. V was trimmed by 2 bases and J by 4 bases, leaving 11 bases between them. CDR3 sequence (DNA): TGTGCCAGCAGCTTATCTCAAGCAGGCACTGAAGCTTTCTTT. This sequence encodes CASSLSQAGTEAFF.

The chain joins TRBV28 to TRBJ1-1; D uncertain. The germline gives CDR1 MDHEN, CDR2 SYDVKM. The CDR3 consists of 14 residues. V lost 5 bases to trimming and J lost 11 bases, with 21 bases between them. The CDR3 spells CASSGQINTKRAFF. In nucleotides, the CDR3 is TGTGCCAGCAGTGGCCAAATTAACACTAAAAGGGCTTTCTTT.